One sample yielded the 7 T cell receptor beta chains listed below, sequenced in a study of blood T cell repertoires in COVID-19. The method was immunoSEQ multiplex PCR; TCRdb's version includes in-frame clones alone and lacks a portion of them. The profile covers 250,000 to 400,000 clones, with approximately 87% appearing a single time and 2.9% taken by the ten largest. Sequenced sample: peripheral blood. These receptors all come from a woman in her thirties with COVID-19, enrolled during active disease.

The rearrangement uses TRBV27 and TRBJ1-2; 9 bases are shared with TRBD1. The V and J ends lost 5 bases and 8 bases, in that order; junction bases with no gene match: 9. The CDR3 length is 14 residues. Germline values: CDR1 MNHEY, CDR2 SMNVEV (reference sequence). The CDR3 DNA reads TGTGCCAGCAGTCCACGGGGACAGGGAGTCGGCTACACCTTC. Translation gives CASSPRGQGVGYTF.

The rearrangement joins TRBV18 to TRBJ1-2, with 8 bases fitting TRBD1. CDR1 is KGHSH and CDR2 is LQKENI in the germline V gene. J was trimmed by 4 bases and V by 3 bases; bases with no gene match: 4. The CDR3 runs 14 residues. The CDR3 here is CASSPQGAGYGYTF. The CDR3, as DNA: TGTGCCAGCTCACCGCAGGGGGCCGGCTATGGCTACACCTTC.

The CDR3 here is CASSRQGTNEKLFF. The CDR3 region has the DNA TGTGCCAGCAGCCGACAGGGGACTAATGAAAAACTGTTTTTT. V is TRBV9 and J is TRBJ1-4; 8 bases match TRBD1. The CDR3 consists of 14 residues. Germline V CDR1 and CDR2: SGDLS, YYNGEE. The V segment lost 4 bases and the J segment 2 bases; nucleotides outside the gene matches: 1.

V gene TRBV14 combines with J gene TRBJ2-7, with 10 bases matching TRBD2. The CDR3 spans 15 residues. V lost 5 bases, J lost 1 base, and 5 bases stayed unmatched. Germline-derived CDR1 and CDR2 are SGHDN and FVKESK. The CDR3 sequence: CASSNSGRGSYEQYF. CDR3 bases: TGTGCCAGCAGCAACAGCGGGAGGGGATCCTACGAGCAGTACTTC.

The chain links TRBV7-2 to TRBJ1-1; D is unresolved. CDR1 and CDR2 from the germline V gene are SGHTA and FQGNSA. The CDR3 totals 12 residues. V dropped 5 bases and J dropped 6 bases, with 10 bases sitting between them. The CDR3 loop is CASSPLGPEAFF. The CDR3 DNA reads TGTGCCAGCAGCCCGCTCGGTCCTGAAGCTTTCTTT.

This chain links TRBV30 with TRBJ1-1; 7 positions match TRBD1. This CDR3 region has 15 residues. The germline V gene has CDR1 GTSNPN and CDR2 SVGIG (reference sequence). V shed 3 bases, J shed 4 bases, and the junction held 11 bases outside the gene matches. The CDR3 coding sequence is TGTGCCTGGAGGCGGGGACAGCTCACGGGCACTGAAGCTTTCTTT. It translates to CAWRRGQLTGTEAFF. The full variable domain, completed using reference TRBV30 and TRBJ1-1, is SQTIHQWPATLVQPVGSPLSLECTVEGTSNPNLYWYRQAAGRGLQLLFYSVGIGQISSEVPQNLSASRPQDRQFILSSKKLLLSDSGFYLCAWRRGQLTGTEAFFGQGTRLTVV.

This rearrangement joins TRBV6-5 to TRBJ2-1; 7 bases are shared with TRBD1. The trim removed 8 bases at V and 2 bases at J, leaving 6 bases unmatched. Per germline, CDR1 MNHEY and CDR2 SVGAGI. The CDR3 runs 14 residues. CDR3 coding DNA: TGTGCCAGCGCAAGACAGGGTGCCTACAATGAGCAGTTCTTC. Amino acids: CASARQGAYNEQFF.